This note documents a single T cell receptor (beta chain) sequence. These data originate in a study of cytomegalovirus exposure and HLA in healthy donors. A multiplex PCR was run with 60 Vbeta primers and 13 Jbeta primers. Profiled with immunoSEQ multiplex PCR; TCRdb holds only in-frame clones, not every one. The sample comprises 150,000 to 200,000 clones, more than 75% of which are singletons, and 2% to 2.5% rests with the top ten. These donors counted as nominally healthy when sampled, but unrecorded immune exposures were likely. Germline lookup yields CDR1 LGHNA and CDR2 YNFKEQ. V lost 4 bases and J lost 0, with 15 bases in between. The CDR3 has 16 residues.

The receptor was derived from a woman aged 25 to 39 in good health and CMV-seropositive. V gene TRBV4-2 combines with J gene TRBJ1-2; D not certain. The specimen was PBMCs. CDR3 in amino acids: CASSLTAAGSNYGYTF. DNA for the CDR3: TGTGCCAGCAGCCTTACAGCGGCGGGTTCTAACTATGGCTACACCTTC.